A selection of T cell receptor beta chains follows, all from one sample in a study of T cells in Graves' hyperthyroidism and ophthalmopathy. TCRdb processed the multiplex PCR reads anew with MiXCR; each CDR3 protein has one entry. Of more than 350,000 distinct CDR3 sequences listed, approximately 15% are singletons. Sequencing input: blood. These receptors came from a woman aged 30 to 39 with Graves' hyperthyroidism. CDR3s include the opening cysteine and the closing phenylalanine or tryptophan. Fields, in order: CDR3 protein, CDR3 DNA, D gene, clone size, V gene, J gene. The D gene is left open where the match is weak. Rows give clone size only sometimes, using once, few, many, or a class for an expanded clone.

CDR3 protein: CASSAGQYEKLFF
CDR3 DNA: TGTGCCAGCAGTGCGGGACAGTATGAAAAACTGTTTTTT
D gene: TRBD1
clone size: many
V gene: TRBV6-1
J gene: TRBJ1-4

CDR3 protein: CASSPGSLAGNEQFF
CDR3 DNA: TGTGCCAGCTCACCAGGGTCACTAGCAGGCAATGAGCAGTTCTTC
D gene: .
clone size: many
V gene: TRBV18
J gene: TRBJ2-1

CDR3 protein: CASSLLQLAGYEQYF
CDR3 DNA: TGTGCCAGCAGTTTATTACAACTAGCGGGCTACGAGCAGTACTTC
D gene: TRBD2
clone size: many
V gene: TRBV27
J gene: TRBJ2-7

CDR3 protein: CASSYTAHYEQYF
CDR3 DNA: TGTGCCAGCAGTTACACAGCTCACTACGAGCAGTACTTC
D gene: .
clone size: many
V gene: TRBV12-3/TRBV12-4
J gene: TRBJ2-7

CDR3 protein: CASALPGGGSGNEQFF
CDR3 DNA: TGTGCTAGTGCCCTACCCGGGGGGGGCTCGGGCAATGAGCAGTTCTTC
D gene: TRBD2
clone size: many
V gene: TRBV12-5
J gene: TRBJ2-1

CDR3 protein: CAWTVSPNRQGGNYGYTF
CDR3 DNA: TGTGCCTGGACCGTCTCCCCTAACCGACAGGGAGGTAACTATGGCTACACCTTC
D gene: TRBD1
clone size: many
V gene: TRBV30
J gene: TRBJ1-2

CDR3 protein: CAISGSPGDTYEQYF
CDR3 DNA: TGTGCCATCAGTGGTAGCCCAGGGGATACTTACGAGCAGTACTTC
D gene: .
clone size: many
V gene: TRBV10-3
J gene: TRBJ2-7

CDR3 protein: CASSLDSGTTAVKQYF
CDR3 DNA: TGTGCCAGCAGCTTAGATTCTGGCACCACTGCTGTAAAACAGTACTTC
D gene: .
clone size: .
V gene: TRBV11-2
J gene: TRBJ2-5

CDR3 protein: CASSQEGGWSWNEQFF
CDR3 DNA: TGTGCCAGCAGCCAAGAAGGCGGGTGGTCCTGGAATGAGCAGTTCTTC
D gene: .
clone size: many
V gene: TRBV14
J gene: TRBJ2-1

CDR3 protein: CSASRYEGYTF
CDR3 DNA: TGCAGTGCTAGTCGGTACGAAGGCTACACCTTC
D gene: .
clone size: few
V gene: TRBV20-1
J gene: TRBJ1-2

CDR3 protein: CATSQAGGGSDTQYF
CDR3 DNA: TGTGCCACCAGTCAAGCGGGAGGAGGTTCCGATACGCAGTATTTT
D gene: TRBD2
clone size: .
V gene: TRBV24-1
J gene: TRBJ2-3

CDR3 protein: CASSVVQGANEQFF
CDR3 DNA: TGTGCCAGCAGCGTAGTCCAGGGGGCCAATGAGCAGTTCTTC
D gene: TRBD1
clone size: .
V gene: TRBV9
J gene: TRBJ2-1

CDR3 protein: CATSDPGQGAVSEQFF
CDR3 DNA: TGTGCCACCAGTGACCCAGGACAGGGGGCTGTTAGTGAGCAGTTCTTC
D gene: TRBD1
clone size: few
V gene: TRBV24-1
J gene: TRBJ2-1

CDR3 protein: CASSRRQGPIYGYTF
CDR3 DNA: TGTGCCAGCAGCCGTCGACAGGGCCCCATATATGGCTACACCTTC
D gene: TRBD1
clone size: many
V gene: TRBV3-1
J gene: TRBJ1-2

CDR3 protein: CAIAETSDSPLHF
CDR3 DNA: TGTGCCATCGCTGAGACATCAGATTCACCCCTCCACTTT
D gene: .
clone size: .
V gene: TRBV10-3
J gene: TRBJ1-6

CDR3 protein: CASSVDTVSQETQYF
CDR3 DNA: TGTGCCAGCAGCGTCGACACAGTATCCCAAGAGACCCAGTACTTC
D gene: .
clone size: once
V gene: TRBV9
J gene: TRBJ2-5

CDR3 protein: CAISDQRGPDTDTQYF
CDR3 DNA: TGTGCCATCAGTGATCAGAGGGGGCCGGACACAGATACGCAGTATTTT
D gene: TRBD1
clone size: .
V gene: TRBV10-3
J gene: TRBJ2-3

CDR3 protein: CASSLGGAIRKTQYF
CDR3 DNA: TGTGCCAGCAGTTTAGGGGGGGCAATAAGGAAGACCCAGTACTTC
D gene: .
clone size: few
V gene: TRBV12-3/TRBV12-4
J gene: TRBJ2-5

CDR3 protein: CASSFLLADTYEQYF
CDR3 DNA: TGTGCCAGCAGCTTCCTACTAGCGGACACCTACGAGCAGTACTTC
D gene: TRBD2
clone size: many
V gene: TRBV7-9
J gene: TRBJ2-7

CDR3 protein: CASSGQRTYNEQFF
CDR3 DNA: TGTGCCAGCTCCGGACAGAGGACCTACAATGAGCAGTTCTTC
D gene: .
clone size: few
V gene: TRBV27
J gene: TRBJ2-1

CDR3 protein: CASSHALLAGGGNEQFF
CDR3 DNA: TGTGCCAGCAGTCACGCCCTCCTAGCGGGAGGGGGCAATGAGCAGTTCTTC
D gene: TRBD2
clone size: few
V gene: TRBV28
J gene: TRBJ2-1

CDR3 protein: CASRQIDRGAYGYTF
CDR3 DNA: TGTGCCAGTAGGCAAATCGACAGGGGTGCCTATGGCTACACCTTC
D gene: TRBD1
clone size: few
V gene: TRBV19
J gene: TRBJ1-2

CDR3 protein: CSVEYGQSYEQYF
CDR3 DNA: TGCAGCGTTGAGTACGGACAATCCTACGAGCAGTACTTC
D gene: .
clone size: .
V gene: TRBV29-1
J gene: TRBJ2-7

CDR3 protein: CSAIPTGKKREQYF
CDR3 DNA: TGCAGTGCTATCCCGACAGGGAAGAAGCGCGAGCAGTACTTC
D gene: TRBD1
clone size: .
V gene: TRBV20-1
J gene: TRBJ2-7

CDR3 protein: CSAHLGTAYEQYF
CDR3 DNA: TGCAGTGCTCATCTTGGGACGGCCTACGAGCAGTACTTC
D gene: .
clone size: many
V gene: TRBV20-1
J gene: TRBJ2-7

CDR3 protein: CSVEDLTGETYEQYF
CDR3 DNA: TGCAGCGTTGAAGATCTGACAGGGGAGACCTACGAGCAGTACTTC
D gene: TRBD1
clone size: few
V gene: TRBV29-1
J gene: TRBJ2-7

CDR3 protein: CSAEARQGLNEKLFF
CDR3 DNA: TGCAGTGCGGAGGCCAGACAGGGGCTTAATGAAAAACTGTTTTTT
D gene: TRBD1
clone size: few
V gene: TRBV20-1
J gene: TRBJ1-4

CDR3 protein: CASSVGGRVILLSDEQFF
CDR3 DNA: TGTGCCAGCAGCGTAGGGGGGAGAGTTATTCTCTTAAGCGATGAGCAGTTCTTC
D gene: .
clone size: few
V gene: TRBV9
J gene: TRBJ2-1

CDR3 protein: CASSSPSGRLGEQYF
CDR3 DNA: TGTGCCAGCAGCTCTCCTAGCGGGAGGTTAGGCGAGCAGTACTTC
D gene: TRBD2
clone size: many
V gene: TRBV2
J gene: TRBJ2-7

CDR3 protein: CASSYLSGTDTQYF
CDR3 DNA: TGTGCCAGCAGTTACTTGAGCGGCACAGATACGCAGTATTTT
D gene: .
clone size: many
V gene: TRBV6-6
J gene: TRBJ2-3